This entry lists 10 T cell receptor beta chains sequenced from one sample in a study of beta chain features in type 1 diabetes (dated by TCRdb to 2016 to 2019). Beyond this particular receptor, the publication reports: In all four CD4+ subsets, TCRB CDR3 length was moderately but significantly shorter in type 1 diabetes patients.

The receptor library was made with the immunoSEQ multiplex PCR assay. The entire amount of isolated RNA was reverse transcribed using the High Capacity cDNA Reverse Transcription Kit, so the sequenced TCRB transcripts were expressed ones. TCRdb retrieved this table from immuneACCESS and kept in-frame rearrangements only. Not all clones are present; in checked studies, unresolved V genes account for under half, and no reason is known for the remainder. The sample records about 270,000 clones, 14% of which are singletons. The top ten clones comprise about 0.017% of the sample. No antigen is known for these receptors. The sample taken for sequencing was naive CD4+ T cells from blood. The cell subset or site label here, explained by the study, means: true naive CD4+ T cells. The receptors originated from a man in his thirties or forties with type 1 diabetes.

This clone has a handful of counts. This rearrangement joins TRBV23-1 to TRBJ2-1, with 9 bases fitting TRBD2. TRBV23-1 falls under the ORF class, with uncertain function. V gave up 8 bases and J gave up 8 bases; unmatched junction bases: 10. There are 14 residues in the CDR3. The CDR3 loop is CASVAGGLRDEQFF. The CDR3 bases are TGCGCCAGCGTCGCGGGAGGGCTTCGCGATGAGCAGTTCTTC.

This rearrangement joins TRBV19 to TRBJ2-7; 14 positions match TRBD2. V trimming: 4 bases; J trimming: 2 bases; junction bases outside the gene matches: 1. The CDR3 covers 15 residues. Germline V CDR1 and CDR2: LNHDA, SQIVND (reference sequence). The CDR3, as DNA: TGTGCCAGTAGTACGGGACTAGCGGGAGCCTACGAGCAGTACTTC. It encodes CASSTGLAGAYEQYF.

Written as DNA, the CDR3 is TGTGCCAGCAGTGCACAGGGATCCGAAGAGACCCAGTACTTC. Protein product: CASSAQGSEETQYF. The chain carries TRBV28 and TRBJ2-5; maybe TRBD1 (6 bases). CDR1 and CDR2 from the germline V gene are MDHEN and SYDVKM. The CDR3 extends over 14 amino acids. Trimming shortened V by 5 bases and J by 3 bases, and 13 bases separated the two germline ends. The whole variable domain, remainder taken from reference TRBV28 and TRBJ2-5, is DVKVTQSSRYLVKRTGEKVFLECVQDMDHENMFWYRQDPGLGLRLIYFSYDVKMKEKGDIPEGYSVSREKKERFSLILESASTNQTSMYLCASSAQGSEETQYFGPGTRLLVL.

This chain connects TRBV6-4 to TRBJ2-1; 9 bases are a match to TRBD1. CDR1 and CDR2 from the germline V gene are MRHNA and SNTAGT. Unmatched junction bases numbered 1, after V lost 0 bases and J lost 7 bases. This CDR3 is 14 amino acids long. The CDR3 DNA follows: TGTGCCAGCAGTGACTCGACAGGGGGAAATGAGCAGTTCTTC. Residues: CASSDSTGGNEQFF.

The rearrangement uses TRBV11-2 and TRBJ1-2, with 8 positions matching TRBD1. The CDR3 loop spans 15 amino acids. The germline V gene has CDR1 SGHAT and CDR2 FQNNGV. J was trimmed by 6 bases and V by 4 bases; bases with no gene match: 10. The CDR3: CASSYRVRTGNGYTF. CDR3 coding DNA: TGTGCCAGCAGCTACAGAGTTCGGACAGGGAATGGCTACACCTTC.

The V gene is TRBV9, the J gene TRBJ2-5; D gene uncertain. V lost 2 bases and J lost 3, with 5 bases in between. There are 12 residues in the CDR3. The germline CDR1 and CDR2 sequences are SGDLS and YYNGEE. CDR3: CASSVSEETQYF. The CDR3 nucleotides are TGTGCCAGCAGCGTCTCGGAAGAGACCCAGTACTTC.

This clone was counted only a few times. This rearrangement joins TRBV2 to TRBJ2-5; a possible D gene is TRBD1 (5 bases). The V gene lost 0 bases and the J gene lost 1 base, with 15 bases spanning the gap. This CDR3 has 17 residues. Germline V lookup: CDR1 SNHLY, CDR2 FYNNEI. CDR3 sequence: CASSEARGRASQETQYF. The DNA for the CDR3 is TGTGCCAGCAGTGAAGCGCGTGGCAGGGCCAGCCAAGAGACCCAGTACTTC.

V and J are TRBV6-5 and TRBJ1-5; D gene uncertain. Per germline, CDR1 MNHEY and CDR2 SVGAGI. The CDR3 is 12 residues long. V was trimmed by 4 bases and J by 4 bases, leaving 5 bases between them. CDR3 residues: CASSFINQPQHF. The CDR3 DNA reads TGTGCCAGCAGTTTTATTAATCAGCCCCAGCATTTT.

The chain couples TRBV7-2 to TRBJ1-5; 11 bases line up with TRBD1. The CDR3 runs to 15 residues. Germline CDR1 and CDR2: SGHTA and FQGNSA. The V and J ends lost 4 bases and 6 bases, in that order; junction bases with no gene match: 5. The CDR3 DNA reads TGTGCCAGCAGCTCCGGACAGGGGGCGAGTCAGCCCCAGCATTTT. Translated: CASSSGQGASQPQHF. The entire variable domain, with the rest obtained from reference TRBV7-2 and TRBJ1-5, is as follows: GAGVSQSPSNKVTEKGKDVELRCDPISGHTALYWYRQSLGQGLEFLIYFQGNSAPDKSGLPSDRFSAERTGGSVSTLTIQRTQQEDSAVYLCASSSGQGASQPQHFGDGTRLSIL.

The genes are TRBV19 and TRBJ2-7; 13 bases are a match to TRBD2. This CDR3 spans 15 amino acids. The germline gives CDR1 LNHDA, CDR2 SQIVND (reference sequence). The V segment lost 6 bases and the J segment 2 bases; nucleotides outside the gene matches: 4. The CDR3 nucleotides are TGTGCCAGTAGGAAACTAGCGGGAGGGACCTACGAGCAGTACTTC. Protein sequence: CASRKLAGGTYEQYF.